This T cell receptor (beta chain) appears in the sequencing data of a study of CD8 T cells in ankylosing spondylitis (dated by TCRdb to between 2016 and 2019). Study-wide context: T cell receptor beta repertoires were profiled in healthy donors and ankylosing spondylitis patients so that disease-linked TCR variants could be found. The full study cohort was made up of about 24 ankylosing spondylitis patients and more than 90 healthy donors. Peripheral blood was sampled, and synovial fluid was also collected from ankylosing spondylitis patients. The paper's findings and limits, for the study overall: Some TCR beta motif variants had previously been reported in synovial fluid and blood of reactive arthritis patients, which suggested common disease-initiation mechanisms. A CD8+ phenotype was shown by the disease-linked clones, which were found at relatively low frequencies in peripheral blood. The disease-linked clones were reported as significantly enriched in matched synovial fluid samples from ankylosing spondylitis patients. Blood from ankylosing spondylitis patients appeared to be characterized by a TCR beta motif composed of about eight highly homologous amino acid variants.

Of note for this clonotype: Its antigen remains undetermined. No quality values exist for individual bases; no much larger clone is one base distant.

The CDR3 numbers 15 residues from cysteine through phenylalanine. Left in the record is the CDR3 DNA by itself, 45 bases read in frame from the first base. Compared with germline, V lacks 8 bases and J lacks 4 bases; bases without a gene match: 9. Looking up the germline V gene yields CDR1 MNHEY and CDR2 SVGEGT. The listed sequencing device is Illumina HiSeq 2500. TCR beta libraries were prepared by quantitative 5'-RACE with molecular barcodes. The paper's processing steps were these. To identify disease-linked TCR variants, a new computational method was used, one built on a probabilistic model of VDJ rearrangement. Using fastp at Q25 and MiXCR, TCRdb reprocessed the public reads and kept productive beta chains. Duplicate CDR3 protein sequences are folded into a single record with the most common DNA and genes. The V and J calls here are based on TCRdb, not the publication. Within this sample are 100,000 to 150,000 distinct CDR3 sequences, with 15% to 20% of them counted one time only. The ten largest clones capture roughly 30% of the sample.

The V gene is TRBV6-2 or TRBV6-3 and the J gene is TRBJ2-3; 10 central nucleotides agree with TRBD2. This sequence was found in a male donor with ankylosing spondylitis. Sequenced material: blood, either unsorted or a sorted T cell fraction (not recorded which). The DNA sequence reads TGTGCCAGCCTCACCGGGCTAGCGGGAGCAGATACGCAGTATTTT. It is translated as CASLTGLAGADTQYF.